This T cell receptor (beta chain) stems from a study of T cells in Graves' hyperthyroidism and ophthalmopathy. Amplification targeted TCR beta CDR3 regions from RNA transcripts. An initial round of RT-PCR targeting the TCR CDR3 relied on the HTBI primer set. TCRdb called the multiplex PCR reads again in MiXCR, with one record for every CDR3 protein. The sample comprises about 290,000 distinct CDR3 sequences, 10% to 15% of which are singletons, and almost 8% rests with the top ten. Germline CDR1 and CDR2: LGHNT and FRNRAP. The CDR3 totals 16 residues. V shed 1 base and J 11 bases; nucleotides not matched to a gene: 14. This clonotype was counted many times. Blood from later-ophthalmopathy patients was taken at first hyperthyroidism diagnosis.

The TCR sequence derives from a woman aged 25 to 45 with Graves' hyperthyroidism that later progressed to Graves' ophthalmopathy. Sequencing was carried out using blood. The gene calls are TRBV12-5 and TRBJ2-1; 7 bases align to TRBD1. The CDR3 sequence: CASGLDRGGLGLKQFF. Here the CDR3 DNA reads TGTGCTAGTGGTTTGGACAGGGGCGGCCTAGGGTTAAAGCAGTTCTTC.